This T cell receptor beta chain was obtained from a study of vaccination effects on CD4 cells after COVID-19. At the level of the study: Post-vaccine samples followed the second dose by a median of 72 days.

With 9 to 11 days of culture completed, CD4+ T cells were isolated. The participants, recipients of two vaccine doses, got either BNT162b2 or mRNA-1273. None of the vaccinated had previously contracted SARS-CoV-2, and their nucleocapsid antibodies tested negative. Measured with immunoSEQ multiplex PCR; TCRdb has only the in-frame clones, and not every one. The profile shows about 73,000 clones, roughly 75% of them singletons. The CDR3 has 15 residues. Trimming stripped 0 bases from V and 7 bases from J, with 14 bases between. In germline, CDR1 is SGHRS, CDR2 YFSETQ. Study observations and caveats: Clones arising from infection and from vaccination showed marked clonal contraction late after vaccination.

Details on this clone: Its antigen remains unidentified.

V is TRBV5-1 and J is TRBJ2-1; D possibly corresponds to TRBD1 (6 bases). The clonotype comes from a human donor who received a COVID-19 vaccine. The sequenced sample was CD4+ T cells from PBMCs cultured without peptide, obtained after COVID-19 vaccination. CDR3 bases: TGCGCCAGCAGCTTGGGCCCCCAGGGACAAAATGAGCAGTTCTTC. The encoded protein is CASSLGPQGQNEQFF.